This T cell receptor beta chain comes out of a study of cytomegalovirus exposure and HLA in healthy donors. Overall study results and limits: A later analysis found common viral pathogens apparently linked to several of the most significant clusters. A later analysis, which compared TCR beta chains of equal frequency, found the HLA-associated ones more clonally expanded.

Details on this clone: The antigen is not known.

This donor's file did not include a recorded CMV serostatus. Looked up from germline, CDR1 is SQVTM and CDR2 is ANQGSEA. The ends lost 6 bases at V and 5 bases at J; junction bases unmatched: 8. The CDR3 is 13 amino acids. The PCR was carried out with 60 Vbeta primers and 13 Jbeta primers. Sequencing was performed with immunoSEQ multiplex PCR; in TCRdb, only in-frame clones are kept and a portion is missing. Altogether roughly 71,000 clones are present, roughly 81% being singletons, with the ten largest covering roughly an eighth. This receptor was taken from a human donor in good health. This sequence joins TRBV29-1 and TRBJ1-1, with 8 bases identical to TRBD1. The specimen was PBMCs. CDR3 residues: CSVSQGGGTEAFF. For the CDR3, the DNA is TGCAGCGTATCACAGGGGGGAGGTACTGAAGCTTTCTTT.